The clone carrying this TCR beta chain has only a few counts. The antigen is not known. This specimen comes from a study of post-analysis software for immune sequencing data. Findings and caveats of the study: Roughly five TRBV segments, including TRBV5-6, TRBV5-1 and TRBV20-1, were more frequent in patients than controls.

The CDR3 contains 14 residues. V lost 4 bases, J lost 5 bases, and 13 bases lay in between. Germline V gene data show CDR1 as SGHTA and CDR2 as FQGNSA. Unique molecular identifiers had been added to the TCR beta cDNA libraries. TCRdb fed the PCR reads into MiXCR, producing one record per CDR3 protein. The repertoire has hundreds of thousands of distinct CDR3 sequences, approximately 37% of them found once; the top ten carry 6.5% to 8%. The receptor comes from a girl aged 2 to 9 with multiple sclerosis. Sequences were obtained from blood. The chain has TRBV7-2 and TRBJ2-3; D might be TRBD1 (6 bases). The CDR3 DNA reads as TGTGCCAGCAGCTCCCGGGACATTCTAGATACGCAGTATTTT. This encodes CASSSRDILDTQYF. The full variable domain, rest sourced from reference TRBV7-2 and TRBJ2-3, is GAGVSQSPSNKVTEKGKDVELRCDPISGHTALYWYRQSLGQGLEFLIYFQGNSAPDKSGLPSDRFSAERTGGSVSTLTIQRTQQEDSAVYLCASSSRDILDTQYFGPGTRLTVL.